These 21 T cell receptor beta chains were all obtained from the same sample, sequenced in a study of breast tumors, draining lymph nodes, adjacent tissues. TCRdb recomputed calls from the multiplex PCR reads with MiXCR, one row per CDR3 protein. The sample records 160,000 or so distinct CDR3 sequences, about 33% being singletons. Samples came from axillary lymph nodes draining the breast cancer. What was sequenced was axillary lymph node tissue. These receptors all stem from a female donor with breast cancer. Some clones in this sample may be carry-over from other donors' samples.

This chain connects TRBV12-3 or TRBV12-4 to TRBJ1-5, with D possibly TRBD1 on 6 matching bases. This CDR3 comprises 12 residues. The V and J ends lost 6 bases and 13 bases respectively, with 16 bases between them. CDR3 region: CASRGSGRGQHF. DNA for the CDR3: TGTGCCAGCAGGGGTAGCGGGAGGGGGCAGCATTTT.

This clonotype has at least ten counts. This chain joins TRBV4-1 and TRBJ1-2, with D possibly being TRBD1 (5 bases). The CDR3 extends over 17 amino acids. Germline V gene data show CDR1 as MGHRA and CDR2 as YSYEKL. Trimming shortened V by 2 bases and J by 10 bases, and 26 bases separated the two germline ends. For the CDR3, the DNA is TGCGCCAGCAGCCAATTAACCAGGGCGGCCTCAAAGTCCGTCTACACCTTC. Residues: CASSQLTRAASKSVYTF.

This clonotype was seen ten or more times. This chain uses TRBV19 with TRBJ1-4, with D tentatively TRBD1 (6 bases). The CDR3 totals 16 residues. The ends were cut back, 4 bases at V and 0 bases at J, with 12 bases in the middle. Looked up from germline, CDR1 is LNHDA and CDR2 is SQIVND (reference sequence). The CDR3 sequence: CASSTLDRATNEKLFF. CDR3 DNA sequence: TGTGCCAGTAGTACCTTGGACAGAGCAACTAATGAAAAACTGTTTTTT.

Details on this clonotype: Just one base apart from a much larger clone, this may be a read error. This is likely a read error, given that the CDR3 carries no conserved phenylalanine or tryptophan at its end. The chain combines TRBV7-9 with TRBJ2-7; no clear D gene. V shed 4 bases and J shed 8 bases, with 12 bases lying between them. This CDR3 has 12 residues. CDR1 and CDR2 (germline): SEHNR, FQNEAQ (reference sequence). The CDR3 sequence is CASSSRPSQQYL. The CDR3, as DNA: TGTGCCAGCAGCTCCCGACCCTCCCAGCAGTACCTC.

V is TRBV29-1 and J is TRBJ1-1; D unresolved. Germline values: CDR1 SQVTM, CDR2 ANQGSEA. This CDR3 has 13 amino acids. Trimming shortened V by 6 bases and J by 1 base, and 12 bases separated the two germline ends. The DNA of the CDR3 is TGCAGCGTAAACCCCACACCGAACACTGAAGCTTTCTTT. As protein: CSVNPTPNTEAFF.

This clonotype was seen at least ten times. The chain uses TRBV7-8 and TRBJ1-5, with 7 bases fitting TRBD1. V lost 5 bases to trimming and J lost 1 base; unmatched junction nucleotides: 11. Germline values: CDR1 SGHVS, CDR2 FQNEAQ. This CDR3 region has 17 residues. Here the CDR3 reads CASSLTGIGRSNQPQHF. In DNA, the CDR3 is TGTGCCAGCAGCCTGACAGGGATCGGAAGGAGCAATCAGCCCCAGCATTTT.

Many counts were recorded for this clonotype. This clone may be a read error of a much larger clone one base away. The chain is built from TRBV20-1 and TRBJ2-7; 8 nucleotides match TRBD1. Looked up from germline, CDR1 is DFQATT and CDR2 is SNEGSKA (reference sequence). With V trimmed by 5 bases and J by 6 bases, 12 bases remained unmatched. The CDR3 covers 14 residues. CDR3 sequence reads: CSAPGRGRTSEQYF. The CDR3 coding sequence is TGCAGTGCTCCAGGCAGGGGGCGGACCTCCGAGCAGTACTTC.

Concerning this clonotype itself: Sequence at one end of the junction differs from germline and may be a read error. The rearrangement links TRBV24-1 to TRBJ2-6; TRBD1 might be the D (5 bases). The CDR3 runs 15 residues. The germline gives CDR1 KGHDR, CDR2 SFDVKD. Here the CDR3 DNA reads TGTACCACCAATGACCGATTCGCTGGGGCCAGCGTCCTGACTTTC. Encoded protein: CTTNDRFAGASVLTF.

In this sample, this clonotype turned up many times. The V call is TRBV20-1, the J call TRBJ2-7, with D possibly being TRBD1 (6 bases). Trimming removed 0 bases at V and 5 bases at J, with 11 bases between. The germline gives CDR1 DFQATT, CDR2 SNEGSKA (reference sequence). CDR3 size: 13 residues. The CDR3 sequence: CSARDSRGHEQYF. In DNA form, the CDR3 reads TGCAGTGCTAGAGATAGCAGGGGCCACGAGCAGTACTTC.

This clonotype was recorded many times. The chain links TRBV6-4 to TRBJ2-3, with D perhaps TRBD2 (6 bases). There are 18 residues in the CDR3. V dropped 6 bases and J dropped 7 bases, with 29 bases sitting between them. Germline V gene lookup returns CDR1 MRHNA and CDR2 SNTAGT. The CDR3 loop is CASSAREGSPRGSYTQYF. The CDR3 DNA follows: TGTGCCAGCAGCGCCCGAGAGGGGTCCCCACGGGGGTCTTATACGCAGTATTTT.

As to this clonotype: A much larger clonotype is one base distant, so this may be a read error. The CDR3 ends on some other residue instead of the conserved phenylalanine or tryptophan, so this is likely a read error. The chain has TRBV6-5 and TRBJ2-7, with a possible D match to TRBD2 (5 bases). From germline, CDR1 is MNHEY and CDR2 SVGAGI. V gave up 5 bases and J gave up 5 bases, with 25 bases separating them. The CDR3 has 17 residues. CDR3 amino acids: CASSHRLVGERGDEQYI. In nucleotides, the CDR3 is TGTGCCAGCAGTCACCGCCTTGTGGGAGAGCGTGGCGACGAGCAGTACATC.

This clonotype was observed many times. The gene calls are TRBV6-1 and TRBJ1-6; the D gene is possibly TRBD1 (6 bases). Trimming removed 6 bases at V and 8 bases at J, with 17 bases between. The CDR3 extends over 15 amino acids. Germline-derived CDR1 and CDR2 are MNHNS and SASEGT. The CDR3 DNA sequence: TGTGCCAGCAGAAGCACAGGGATTGGCGATTCACCCCTCCACTTT. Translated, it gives CASRSTGIGDSPLHF.

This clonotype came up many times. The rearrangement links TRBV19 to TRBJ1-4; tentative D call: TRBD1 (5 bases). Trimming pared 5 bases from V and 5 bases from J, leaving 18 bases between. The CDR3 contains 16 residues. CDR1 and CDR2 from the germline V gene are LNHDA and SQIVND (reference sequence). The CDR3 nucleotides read TGTGCCAGTAGTCTCGCGGGAAGGGGCGCCAATGAAAAACTGTTTTTT. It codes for CASSLAGRGANEKLFF. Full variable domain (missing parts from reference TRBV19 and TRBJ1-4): DGGITQSPKYLFRKEGQNVTLSCEQNLNHDAMYWYRQDPGQGLRLIYYSQIVNDFQKGDIAEGYSVSREKKESFPLTVTSAQKNPTAFYLCASSLAGRGANEKLFFGSGTQLSVL.

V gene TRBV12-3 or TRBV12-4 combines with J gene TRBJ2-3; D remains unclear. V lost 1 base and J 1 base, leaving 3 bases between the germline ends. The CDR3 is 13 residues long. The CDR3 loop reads CASSLDGTDTQYF. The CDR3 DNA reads TGTGCCAGCAGTTTAGACGGCACAGATACGCAGTATTTT.

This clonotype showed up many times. The CDR3 protein is CASSMTQGAYEQYF. CDR3 DNA: TGTGCCAGTAGTATGACCCAGGGGGCCTACGAGCAGTACTTC. The rearrangement joins TRBV19 to TRBJ2-7; 7 bases align to TRBD1. The CDR3 is made up of 14 amino acids. The germline V gene has CDR1 LNHDA and CDR2 SQIVND (reference sequence). V lost 3 bases to trimming and J lost 2 bases; unmatched junction nucleotides: 4.

The CDR3 bases are TGCAGTGCGTCGGGACTAGCGGGAGGACTCACAGATACGCAGTATTTT. This encodes CSASGLAGGLTDTQYF. The chain recombines TRBV20-1 with TRBJ2-3, with 15 bases identical to TRBD2. After removal of 6 bases from V and 2 bases from J, the junction contained 6 bases not matched to a gene. The CDR3 spans 16 residues. Germline CDR1 DFQATT, CDR2 SNEGSKA (reference sequence).

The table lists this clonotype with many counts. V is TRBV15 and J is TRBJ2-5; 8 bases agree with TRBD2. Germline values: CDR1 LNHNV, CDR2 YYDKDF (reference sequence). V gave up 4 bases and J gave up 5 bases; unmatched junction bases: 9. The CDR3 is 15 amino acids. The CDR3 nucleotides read TGTGCCACCAGCATATCAAGGGGCGGGAGGGAGACCCAGTACTTC. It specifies CATSISRGGRETQYF.

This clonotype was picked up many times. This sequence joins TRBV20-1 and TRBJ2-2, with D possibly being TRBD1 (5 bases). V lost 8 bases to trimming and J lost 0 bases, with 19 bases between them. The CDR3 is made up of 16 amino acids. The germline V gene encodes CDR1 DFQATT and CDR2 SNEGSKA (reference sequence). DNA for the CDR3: TGCAGTTTTTCCAAAGGGGTTTACGCGAACACCGGGGAGCTGTTTTTT. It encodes CSFSKGVYANTGELFF.

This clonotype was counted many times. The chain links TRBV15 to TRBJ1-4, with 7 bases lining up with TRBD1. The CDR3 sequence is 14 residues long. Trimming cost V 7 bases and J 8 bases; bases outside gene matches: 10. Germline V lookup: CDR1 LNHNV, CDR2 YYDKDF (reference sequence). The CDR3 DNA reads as TGTGCCACCATGAGGGGACAGCGTGCGGAAAAACTGTTTTTT. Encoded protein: CATMRGQRAEKLFF. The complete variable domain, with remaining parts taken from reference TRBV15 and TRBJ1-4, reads DAMVIQNPRYQVTQFGKPVTLSCSQTLNHNVMYWYQQKSSQAPKLLFHYYDKDFNNEADTPDNFQSRRPNTSFCFLDIRSPGLGDTAMYLCATMRGQRAEKLFFGSGTQLSVL.

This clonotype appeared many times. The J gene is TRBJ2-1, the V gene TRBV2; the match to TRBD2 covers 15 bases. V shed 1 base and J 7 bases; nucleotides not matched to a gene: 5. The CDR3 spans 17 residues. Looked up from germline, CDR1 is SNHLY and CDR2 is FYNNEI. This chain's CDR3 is CASSEGTSGGASNEQFF. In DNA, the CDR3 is TGTGCCAGCAGTGAAGGGACTAGCGGGGGGGCATCGAATGAGCAGTTCTTC.

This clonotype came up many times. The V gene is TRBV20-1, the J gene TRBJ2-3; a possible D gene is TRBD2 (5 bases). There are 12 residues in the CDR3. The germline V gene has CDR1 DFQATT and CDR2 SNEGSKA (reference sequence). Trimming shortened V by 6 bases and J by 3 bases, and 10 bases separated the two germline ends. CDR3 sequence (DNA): TGCAGTGCAGCCCGGGGTACAGATACGCAGTATTTT. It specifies CSAARGTDTQYF.